The clone carrying this T cell receptor beta chain was recorded only once. No antigen is known for it. This record belongs to a study of Graves' ophthalmopathy and Graves' hyperthyroidism. Study-level background: Where ophthalmopathy was absent within 18 months of follow-up, hyperthyroidism was stable.

Study-wide points: A classifier, a 13-signature model, separated ophthalmopathy from stable hyperthyroidism with approximately 88% sensitivity and 81.08% specificity.

Amplified TCR beta CDR3 regions were obtained using RNA transcripts as template. The authors performed first-round RT-PCR with HTBI primers and then a second-round multiplex PCR. TCRdb re-called the multiplex PCR reads through MiXCR, storing one row per CDR3 protein. The sample contains over a million distinct CDR3 sequences, 35% to 40% of which appear only once. CDR1 is SGHTA, CDR2 FQGNSA, per germline. V was pared by 2 bases and J by 5 bases, with 6 bases of the junction left unmatched. CDR3 length: 15 residues. The chain uses TRBV7-2 and TRBJ1-1; TRBD1 matches at 9 bases. This TCR was sampled from an adult man with Graves' hyperthyroidism. Material: peripheral blood or thyroid tissue (not recorded which). In DNA, the CDR3 is TGTGCCAGCAGCTTAACGAGACAGGGGGGAACTGAAGCTTTCTTT. Protein: CASSLTRQGGTEAFF.